A single sample is the source of the 5 T cell receptor beta chains below, sequenced in a study of Ad26.COV2.S vaccination and SARS-CoV-2 variants. Specified treatment: about 20 received Ad26.COV2.S at low or high dose, single or two shots; about 5 received placebo; per-sample allocation not given. On day 63 after the first injection, vaccine and placebo recipients gave samples. TCRdb keeps only in-frame clones here, not all; method: immunoSEQ multiplex PCR. This table has roughly 350,000 clones, about nine tenths appearing once. The sample consisted of peripheral blood, taken in a trial of Ad26.COV2.S vaccine versus placebo. These receptors all come from a person between 18 and 65 years old who received the Ad26.COV2.S COVID-19 vaccine or a placebo.

J is TRBJ2-3 and V is TRBV28; D is ambiguous. The CDR3 contains 17 residues. Germline V gene data show CDR1 as MDHEN and CDR2 as SYDVKM. The ends were cut back, 3 bases at V and 4 bases at J, with 20 bases in the middle. The CDR3 region is CASSFPWAVNTPDTQYF. As DNA, the CDR3 is TGTGCCAGCAGTTTCCCCTGGGCGGTAAACACCCCAGATACGCAGTATTTT.

The V and J genes are TRBV7-3 and TRBJ2-3; weak D call: TRBD2 (6 bases). There are 16 residues in the CDR3. Trimming stripped 5 bases from V and 4 bases from J, with 19 bases between. The germline CDR1 and CDR2 sequences are SGHTA and FQGTGA. As DNA, the CDR3 is TGTGCCAGCAGCCCCTCCTACGGGGGTAACCCAGATACGCAGTATTTT. Translating it yields CASSPSYGGNPDTQYF.

The chain links TRBV28 to TRBJ2-1, with D maybe TRBD1 (6 bases). CDR1 MDHEN and CDR2 SYDVKM come from the germline V gene. Trimming pared 1 base from V and 0 bases from J, leaving 19 bases between. This CDR3 has 19 residues. The CDR3 region has the DNA TGTGCCAGCAGTTTATCAGGACAGAATCGAAAGTACTCCTACAATGAGCAGTTCTTC. Amino acids: CASSLSGQNRKYSYNEQFF. The full variable domain, its missing parts supplied by reference TRBV28 and TRBJ2-1, is DVKVTQSSRYLVKRTGEKVFLECVQDMDHENMFWYRQDPGLGLRLIYFSYDVKMKEKGDIPEGYSVSREKKERFSLILESASTNQTSMYLCASSLSGQNRKYSYNEQFFGPGTRLTVL.

This rearrangement joins TRBV29-1 to TRBJ1-2, with TRBD1 matching over 12 bases. Unmatched junction bases numbered 12, after V lost 5 bases and J lost 8 bases. This CDR3 has 15 amino acids. CDR1 SQVTM and CDR2 ANQGSEA come from the germline V gene. DNA for the CDR3: TGCAGCGTTTACCCTCCCGGGACAGGGGGCTGGGGCTACACCTTC. Translation gives CSVYPPGTGGWGYTF.

The genes are TRBV4-2 and TRBJ2-5; 9 bases are a match to TRBD1. The junction had 3 bases not matched to a gene; V was cut back by 0 bases and J by 7 bases. This CDR3 contains 14 residues. The germline V gene has CDR1 LGHNA and CDR2 YNFKEQ. The CDR3 protein is CASSQERQGGTQYF. The CDR3 DNA reads TGTGCCAGCAGCCAAGAGCGACAGGGGGGGACCCAGTACTTC.